The TCR beta chain described here comes from a study of blood T cell repertoires in COVID-19. About the research overall: Samples came from the United States, Italy and Spain, spanning acute and convalescent COVID-19. T cells, B-cell-depleted T cells, or PBMCs provided the cDNA or gDNA that served as material.

This clone was seen a single time. Source study methods: The assay estimated nucleated cells by amplifying reference gene primers. Libraries were prepared by immunoSEQ multiplex PCR; TCRdb keeps only in-frame clonotypes and omits some of them. The V and J calls and clone size come from that table; D and trimming were worked out from the DNA. Here the sample spans around 100,000 clones, approximately 90% being singletons. V was trimmed by 3 bases and J by 2 bases, leaving 10 bases between them. In germline, CDR1 is KGHSH, CDR2 LQKENI. The CDR3 has 14 amino acids. Sequenced input: peripheral blood. The TCR originated in a man aged 45 to 65 in a cohort sampled during active COVID-19. The chain combines TRBV18 with TRBJ1-2; D perhaps matches TRBD1 (6 bases). The CDR3 coding sequence is TGTGCCAGCTCACCGCGACAGGCGAACTATGGCTACACCTTC. It is translated as CASSPRQANYGYTF.